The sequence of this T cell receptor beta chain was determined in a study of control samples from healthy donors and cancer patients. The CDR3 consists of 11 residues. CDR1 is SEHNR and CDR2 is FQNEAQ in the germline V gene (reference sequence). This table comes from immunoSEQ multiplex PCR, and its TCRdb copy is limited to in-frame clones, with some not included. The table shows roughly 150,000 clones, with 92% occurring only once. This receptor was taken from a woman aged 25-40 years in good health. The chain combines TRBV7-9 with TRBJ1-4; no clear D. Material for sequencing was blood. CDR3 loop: CVSSTNEKLFF. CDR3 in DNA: TGTGTCAGTTCAACTAATGAAAAACTGTTTTTT.